The 29 T cell receptor beta chains below all came from one sample that was sequenced in a study of blood T cell repertoires in COVID-19. The table came from immunoSEQ multiplex PCR; TCRdb's copy has only in-frame clones and leaves some out. Among some 80,000 clones listed, approximately 80% were seen once. Specimen: peripheral blood. Every receptor here comes from a man aged 60-69 years with active or convalescent COVID-19.

The gene calls are TRBV11-3 and TRBJ2-7; 11 positions match TRBD1. V trimming: 5 bases; J trimming: 4 bases; junction bases outside the gene matches: 7. CDR1 and CDR2 from the germline V gene are SGHNT and YENEEA. The length of the CDR3 is 15 residues. The CDR3 loop is CASSQTGTGGYEQYF. CDR3 DNA sequence: TGTGCCAGCAGCCAAACCGGGACAGGGGGGTACGAGCAGTACTTC.

This clone showed up just a few times. V gene TRBV7-2 combines with J gene TRBJ2-7, with 7 bases matching TRBD1. The length of the CDR3 is 15 residues. V lost 6 bases to trimming and J lost 3 bases; unmatched junction nucleotides: 11. Looked up from germline, CDR1 is SGHTA and CDR2 is FQGNSA. The CDR3 reads CASRPTGTVIYEQYF. In DNA, the CDR3 is TGTGCCAGCAGACCAACCGGGACAGTTATCTACGAGCAGTACTTC.

This chain joins TRBV19 and TRBJ2-3; TRBD2 agrees at 9 bases. Germline CDR1 and CDR2: LNHDA and SQIVND (reference sequence). The ends lost 5 bases at V and 6 bases at J; junction bases unmatched: 6. The CDR3 extends over 14 amino acids. The CDR3 protein is CASSDSGGRDTQYF. CDR3 in DNA: TGTGCCAGTAGTGATAGCGGGGGAAGGGATACGCAGTATTTT.

The chain employs TRBV18 and TRBJ2-7, with 8 bases lining up with TRBD1. The trim removed 3 bases at V and 1 base at J, leaving 2 bases unmatched. This CDR3 contains 14 residues. Germline assignment: CDR1 KGHSH and CDR2 LQKENI. CDR3 protein: CASSPGTGSYEQYF. The CDR3 nucleotides read TGTGCCAGCTCACCCGGGACAGGTTCCTACGAGCAGTACTTC.

The chain couples TRBV15 to TRBJ2-7; possible D gene TRBD2, 6 bases. Trimming left V 4 bases short and J 3 bases short, with 19 bases between. The CDR3 contains 16 residues. The germline V gene has CDR1 LNHNV and CDR2 YYDKDF (reference sequence). CDR3 sequence: CATSTKEGLGYYEQYF. For the CDR3, the DNA is TGTGCCACCAGCACAAAGGAGGGTCTCGGATACTACGAGCAGTACTTC.

This clone was counted only a few times. The V gene is TRBV11-2, the J gene TRBJ1-1; tentatively, D is TRBD1 (5 bases). CDR1 SGHAT and CDR2 FQNNGV come from the germline V gene. Trimming pared 5 bases from V and 4 bases from J, leaving 14 bases between. This CDR3 is built from 14 residues. For the CDR3, the DNA is TGTGCCAGCAGCCAAACCGGTACAGGCACTGAAGCTTTCTTT. This encodes CASSQTGTGTEAFF.

CDR3 DNA sequence: TGTGCCAGCACTGGTGTCGGCACTGAAGCTTTCTTT. Its translation: CASTGVGTEAFF. The J gene is TRBJ1-1, the V gene TRBV6-5; D not resolved. Germline V lookup: CDR1 MNHEY, CDR2 SVGAGI. V was trimmed by 7 bases and J by 4 bases, leaving 10 bases between them. This CDR3 spans 12 amino acids.

V gene TRBV29-1 combines with J gene TRBJ1-2, with 8 bases identical to TRBD1. Trimming at V came to 6 bases and at J to 1 base, leaving 7 bases not matched to a gene. CDR1 and CDR2 (germline): SQVTM, ANQGSEA. The CDR3 is 14 residues long. As DNA, the CDR3 is TGCAGCGTCCCCGGACAGGGATTTAACTATGGCTACACCTTC. Residues: CSVPGQGFNYGYTF. Variable domain in full (rest from reference TRBV29-1 and TRBJ1-2): SAVISQKPSRDICQRGTSLTIQCQVDSQVTMMFWYRQQPGQSLTLIATANQGSEATYESGFVIDKFPISRPNLTFSTLTVSNMSPEDSSIYLCSVPGQGFNYGYTFGSGTRLTVV.

The chain links TRBV10-3 to TRBJ2-7; 7 bases match TRBD2. Germline loops: CDR1 ENHRY, CDR2 SYGVKD. The CDR3 runs 13 residues. With V trimmed by 2 bases and J by 7 bases, 5 bases remained unmatched. CDR3 coding DNA: TGTGCCATCAGTGAGGGGGGGGAGGAGGAGCAGTACTTC. This codes for CAISEGGEEEQYF.

The gene calls are TRBV6-5 and TRBJ2-5; 10 bases align to TRBD1. The germline CDR1 and CDR2 sequences are MNHEY and SVGAGI. Trimming cost V 7 bases and J 4 bases; bases outside gene matches: 6. This CDR3 comprises 14 residues. CDR3 protein: CASNRQGAGETQYF. The CDR3 bases are TGTGCCAGCAATCGACAGGGGGCGGGAGAGACCCAGTACTTC.

CDR3 bases: TGTGCCAGCAGCTTAAAGAGCGGGGGGCGATCCAACCAAGAGACCCAGTACTTC. Its protein product is CASSLKSGGRSNQETQYF. V is TRBV7-2 and J is TRBJ2-5; 9 positions match TRBD2. Trimming took 2 bases from V and 0 from J; bases not matched to a gene: 10. CDR3 length: 18 residues. Germline CDR1 and CDR2: SGHTA and FQGNSA.

The V gene is TRBV6-1, the J gene TRBJ2-2, with 7 nucleotides matching TRBD2. Trimming at V came to 0 bases and at J to 6 bases, leaving 31 bases not matched to a gene. Germline CDR1 MNHNS, CDR2 SASEGT. The CDR3 is 24 residues long. DNA for the CDR3: TGTGCCAGCAGTGAAGCGCTGCGACACTCCCTTTTATGGGGCGGGGGAGGTCTCCCCGGGGAGCTGTTTTTT. The encoded protein is CASSEALRHSLLWGGGGLPGELFF.

The V gene is TRBV19, the J gene TRBJ2-4; TRBD1 matches 9 bases. The germline V gene encodes CDR1 LNHDA and CDR2 SQIVND (reference sequence). J was trimmed by 6 bases and V by 7 bases; bases with no gene match: 10. This CDR3 spans 15 amino acids. CDR3 DNA: TGTGCCAGTAACCCAACAGGGGGCGTCGGAAACATTCAGTACTTC. Its protein is CASNPTGGVGNIQYF.

This rearrangement joins TRBV12-5 to TRBJ2-7; the D gene is possibly TRBD1 (6 bases). CDR1 and CDR2 (germline): LGHNT, FRNRAP. The germline V and J ends were trimmed by 5 bases and 6 bases, with 17 bases remaining between them. This CDR3 contains 14 residues. CDR3 loop: CASGLGQPPGEQYF. The CDR3 DNA reads as TGTGCTAGTGGTCTCGGACAGCCTCCGGGCGAGCAGTACTTC.

This CDR3 reads CASRDRGYSNQPQHF. The CDR3 DNA reads as TGTGCCAGCCGGGACAGGGGATATAGCAATCAGCCCCAGCATTTT. V gene TRBV2 combines with J gene TRBJ1-5, with 10 bases fitting TRBD1. Germline V gene sequence: CDR1 SNHLY, CDR2 FYNNEI. The CDR3 is 15 residues long. V lost 8 bases to trimming and J lost 0 bases; unmatched junction nucleotides: 4. The full variable domain, its missing parts supplied by reference TRBV2 and TRBJ1-5, is EPEVTQTPSHQVTQMGQEVILRCVPISNHLYFYWYRQILGQKVEFLVSFYNNEISEKSEIFDDQFSVERPDGSNFTLKIRSTKLEDSAMYFCASRDRGYSNQPQHFGDGTRLSIL.

CDR3 protein: CAWTVGPGQGGEKLFF. The CDR3 DNA reads as TGTGCCTGGACCGTTGGGCCGGGACAGGGAGGTGAAAAACTGTTTTTT. V usage is TRBV30 and J usage is TRBJ1-4; 9 bases match TRBD1. After removal of 4 bases from V and 7 bases from J, the junction contained 13 bases not matched to a gene. The CDR3 is made up of 16 amino acids. CDR1 and CDR2 from the germline V gene are GTSNPN and SVGIG (reference sequence). Full variable domain (missing parts from reference TRBV30 and TRBJ1-4): SQTIHQWPATLVQPVGSPLSLECTVEGTSNPNLYWYRQAAGRGLQLLFYSVGIGQISSEVPQNLSASRPQDRQFILSSKKLLLSDSGFYLCAWTVGPGQGGEKLFFGSGTQLSVL.

The V and J genes are TRBV12-5 and TRBJ1-6; D perhaps matches TRBD1 (6 bases). The CDR3 spans 14 residues. Germline V gives CDR1 LGHNT, CDR2 FRNRAP. V shed 8 bases and J shed 10 bases, with 18 bases lying between them. CDR3 DNA: TGTGCTAGTTCGGGGGGCTCAGACGTGTCACCCCTCCACTTT. Translating gives CASSGGSDVSPLHF. Using reference TRBV12-5 and TRBJ1-6 for the parts outside the CDR3, the full variable domain is DARVTQTPRHKVTEMGQEVTMRCQPILGHNTVFWYRQTMMQGLELLAYFRNRAPLDDSGMPKDRFSAEMPDATLATLKIQPSEPRDSAVYFCASSGGSDVSPLHFGNGTRLTVT.

The V and J genes are TRBV9 and TRBJ2-3; 8 nucleotides match TRBD1. The J segment lost 2 bases and the V segment lost 3 bases, leaving 5 bases of the junction unmatched. From germline, CDR1 is SGDLS and CDR2 YYNGEE. This CDR3 has 15 residues. The CDR3 spells CASSAGTGTTDTQYF. DNA of the CDR3: TGTGCCAGCAGCGCCGGGACAGGAACCACAGATACGCAGTATTTT.

The chain uses TRBV2 and TRBJ2-1; D ambiguous. The germline gives CDR1 SNHLY, CDR2 FYNNEI. V lost 3 bases and J lost 4, with 10 bases in between. The CDR3 covers 14 residues. CDR3 in DNA: TGTGCCAGCAGTGAGGTAGGCAGGTACAATGAGCAGTTCTTC. Translation gives CASSEVGRYNEQFF.

Here the CDR3 reads CSVAHREGYGYTF. CDR3 nucleotide sequence: TGCAGCGTTGCACACAGGGAGGGATATGGCTACACCTTC. V is TRBV29-1 and J is TRBJ1-2; weak D call: TRBD1 (6 bases). Trimming cost V 4 bases and J 5 bases, with 14 bases left between them. Germline CDR1 SQVTM, CDR2 ANQGSEA. The CDR3 covers 13 residues.

This rearrangement joins TRBV3-1 (or the pseudogene TRBV3-2) to TRBJ2-5; 7 bases align to TRBD1. The CDR3 runs to 15 residues. Germline trimming cut 3 bases from V and 2 bases from J; bases unmatched to any gene: 6. Germline CDR1 and CDR2: LGHDT and YNNKEL (reference sequence). CDR3 DNA: TGTGCCAGCAGCCAGATTGACAGGGAGCAAGAGACCCAGTACTTC. Encoded protein: CASSQIDREQETQYF.

The rearrangement links TRBV4-3 to TRBJ2-5, with 11 nucleotides matching TRBD1. CDR1 and CDR2 (germline): LGHNA, YSLEER. V lost 0 bases to trimming and J lost 5 bases; unmatched junction nucleotides: 14. There are 19 residues in the CDR3. CDR3 in DNA: TGCGCCAGCAGCCAAGAGTTGGGGACAGGGGGAGTGAGGGGTGAGACCCAGTACTTC. It translates to CASSQELGTGGVRGETQYF.

The gene calls are TRBV2 and TRBJ2-7; D may be TRBD1 (8 bases). The CDR3 length is 18 residues. Trimming pared 6 bases from V and 2 bases from J, leaving 26 bases between. Per germline, CDR1 SNHLY and CDR2 FYNNEI. The CDR3 loop reads CASSVQGQGAGRAYEQYF. DNA for the CDR3: TGTGCCAGCAGCGTTCAGGGTCAGGGGGCAGGGAGGGCCTACGAGCAGTACTTC.

This chain links TRBV7-2 with TRBJ2-7, with 7 bases identical to TRBD2. Trimming removed 5 bases from V and 7 bases from J; junction bases left unmatched: 11. This CDR3 is built from 14 residues. Germline CDR1 reads SGHTA; CDR2 reads FQGNSA. The CDR3 DNA follows: TGTGCCAGCAGCGTCGGGACTACCTTAGGGGAGCAGTACTTC. Protein: CASSVGTTLGEQYF. The full variable domain, with the rest looked up from reference TRBV7-2 and TRBJ2-7, is GAGVSQSPSNKVTEKGKDVELRCDPISGHTALYWYRQSLGQGLEFLIYFQGNSAPDKSGLPSDRFSAERTGGSVSTLTIQRTQQEDSAVYLCASSVGTTLGEQYFGPGTRLTVT.

V is TRBV2 and J is TRBJ2-7; the D gene is possibly TRBD1 (5 bases). The germline V gene encodes CDR1 SNHLY and CDR2 FYNNEI. Deletions cut 0 bases from V and 2 bases from J, with 11 bases between. The CDR3 length is 15 residues. The CDR3 loop reads CASSEALDSPYEQYF. The CDR3 coding sequence is TGTGCCAGCAGTGAAGCCTTAGACAGCCCCTACGAGCAGTACTTC.

The sample holds one count of this clone. This sequence joins TRBV5-4 and TRBJ1-4; 7 positions agree with TRBD1. The CDR3 is 14 amino acids. Germline V gene data show CDR1 as SGHNT and CDR2 as YYREEE (reference sequence). Trimming removed 4 bases from V and 4 bases from J; junction bases left unmatched: 4. The CDR3 nucleotides are TGTGCCAGCAGCCCGGGACAGTATAATGAAAAACTGTTTTTT. Translating it yields CASSPGQYNEKLFF.

The chain couples TRBV7-2 to TRBJ2-5, with 7 bases matching TRBD2. Germline V gene sequence: CDR1 SGHTA, CDR2 FQGNSA. Trimming removed 4 bases from V and 0 bases from J; junction bases left unmatched: 5. CDR3 size: 15 residues. CDR3 region: CASSSFRGDQETQYF. In nucleotides, the CDR3 is TGTGCCAGCAGCTCCTTCCGGGGGGACCAAGAGACCCAGTACTTC.

CDR3 loop: CASSLDGGSNQPQHF. The CDR3 DNA sequence: TGTGCCAGCAGCTTGGACGGAGGTAGCAATCAGCCCCAGCATTTT. The chain carries TRBV5-4 and TRBJ1-5; the D is unclear. The CDR3 has 15 amino acids. Germline V lookup: CDR1 SGHNT, CDR2 YYREEE (reference sequence). Trimming stripped 0 bases from V and 0 bases from J, with 7 bases between. The variable domain in full, completed from reference TRBV5-4 and TRBJ1-5, reads ETGVTQSPTHLIKTRGQQVTLRCSSQSGHNTVSWYQQALGQGPQFIFQYYREEENGRGNFPPRFSGLQFPNYSSELNVNALELDDSALYLCASSLDGGSNQPQHFGDGTRLSIL.

This chain joins TRBV7-8 and TRBJ2-5; 12 bases fit TRBD2. CDR1 is SGHVS and CDR2 is FQNEAQ in the germline V gene. The length of the CDR3 is 17 residues. V was pared by 3 bases and J by 4 bases, with 9 bases of the junction left unmatched. CDR3 protein: CASSFDSGLAGLETQYF. The DNA for the CDR3 is TGTGCCAGCAGCTTTGATTCCGGACTAGCGGGGTTAGAGACCCAGTACTTC.